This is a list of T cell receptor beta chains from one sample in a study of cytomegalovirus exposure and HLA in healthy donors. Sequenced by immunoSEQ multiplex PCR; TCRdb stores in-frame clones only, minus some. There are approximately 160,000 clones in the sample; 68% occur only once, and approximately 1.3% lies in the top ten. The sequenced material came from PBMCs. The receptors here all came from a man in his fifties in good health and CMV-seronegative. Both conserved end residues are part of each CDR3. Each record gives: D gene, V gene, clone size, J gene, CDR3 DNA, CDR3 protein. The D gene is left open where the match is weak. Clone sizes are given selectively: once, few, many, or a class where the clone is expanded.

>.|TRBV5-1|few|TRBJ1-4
TGCGCCAGCAGCTTGGGACAGCTTAACGAAAAACTGTTTTTT
CASSLGQLNEKLFF
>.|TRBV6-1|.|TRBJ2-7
TGTGCCAGCAGTGAAAAGGTGGACTACGAGCAGTACTTC
CASSEKVDYEQYF
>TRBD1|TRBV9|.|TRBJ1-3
TGTGCCAGCAGCTCAGGGGGCTCCGGAAACACCATATATTTT
CASSSGGSGNTIYF
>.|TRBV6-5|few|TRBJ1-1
TGTGCCAGCAGCGGTAGCCACGGGGTACGGACTGAAGCTTTCTTT
CASSGSHGVRTEAFF
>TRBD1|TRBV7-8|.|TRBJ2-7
TGTGCCAGCAGCTTAAAAGGACAGGGTAGCGAGCAGTACTTC
CASSLKGQGSEQYF
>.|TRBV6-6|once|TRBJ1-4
TGTGCCAGCACCGACGGGGGGGCGGACGAAAAACTGTTTTTT
CASTDGGADEKLFF
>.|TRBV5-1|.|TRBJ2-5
TGCGCCAGCAGCCCTGACAGCCAAGAGACCCAGTACTTC
CASSPDSQETQYF
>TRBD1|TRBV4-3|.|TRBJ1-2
TGCGCCAGCAGCCAAGCACTTCGCGGGACAGGCTATGGCTACACCTTC
CASSQALRGTGYGYTF
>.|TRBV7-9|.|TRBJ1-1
TGTGCCAGCAGCTTAGACGCTGGGGGGAAAGCTTTCTTT
CASSLDAGGKAFF
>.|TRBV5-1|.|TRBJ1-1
TGCGCCAGCAGCCAAATAAGGGGCGCTGAAGCTTTCTTT
CASSQIRGAEAFF
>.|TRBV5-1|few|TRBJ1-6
TGCGCCAGCAGCTTGGTGGCTCGGGGGGGAGGGGTTGATTCACCCCTCCACTTT
CASSLVARGGGVDSPLHF
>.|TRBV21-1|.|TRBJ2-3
TGTGCCAGCAGCTCTAAGGTTGTAGCGGGGGGACCCGCAGATACGCAGTATTTT
CASSSKVVAGGPADTQYF
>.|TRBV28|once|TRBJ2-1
TGTGCCAGCAGGATTACAGGGATAGGGCATCGTGAGCAGTTCTTC
CASRITGIGHREQFF
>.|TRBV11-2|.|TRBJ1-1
TGTGCCAGCAGCCAAGGGGACCGGGAGGGGGATGGAGGTGAAGCTTTCTTT
CASSQGDREGDGGEAFF
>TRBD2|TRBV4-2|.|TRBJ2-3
TGTGCCAGCAGCCGGTCCGAGCGGGGGTCAGGCACAGATACGCAGTATTTT
CASSRSERGSGTDTQYF
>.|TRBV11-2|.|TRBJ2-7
TGTGCCAGCAGCTTAGATCCCGCGGTCTCCTACGAGCAGTACTTC
CASSLDPAVSYEQYF
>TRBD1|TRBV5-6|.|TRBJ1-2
TGTGCCAGCAGCTACAGGGGAGCCGGCTACACCTTC
CASSYRGAGYTF